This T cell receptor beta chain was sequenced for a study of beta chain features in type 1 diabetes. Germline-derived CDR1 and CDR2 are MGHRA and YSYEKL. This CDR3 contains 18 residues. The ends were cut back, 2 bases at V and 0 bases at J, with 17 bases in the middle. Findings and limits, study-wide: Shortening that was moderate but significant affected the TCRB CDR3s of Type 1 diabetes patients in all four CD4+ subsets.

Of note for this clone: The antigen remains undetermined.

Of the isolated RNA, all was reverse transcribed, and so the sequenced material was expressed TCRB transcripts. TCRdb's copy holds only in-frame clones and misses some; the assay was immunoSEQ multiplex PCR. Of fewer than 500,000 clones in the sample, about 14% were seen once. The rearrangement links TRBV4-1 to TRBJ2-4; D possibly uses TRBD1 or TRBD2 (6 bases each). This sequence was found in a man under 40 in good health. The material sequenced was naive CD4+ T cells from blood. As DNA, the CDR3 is TGCGCCAGCAGCCAACCCCCCTCGGGGGCACTAGCCAAAAACATTCAGTACTTC. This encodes CASSQPPSGALAKNIQYF.